The 16 T cell receptor beta chains given below trace back to one sample, sequenced in a study of beta chain features in type 1 diabetes. Study-wide results and caveats: In all four CD4+ subsets, TCRB CDR3 length was significantly, moderately reduced in type 1 diabetes.

Sequencing targeted expressed TCRB transcripts, as all isolated RNA had been reverse transcribed. Repertoires were generated with immunoSEQ multiplex PCR, while TCRdb's copy carries only in-frame clones and drops some. The table includes over 150,000 clones, about 9% detected once. Their antigens remain unidentified. The specimen was central memory CD4+ T cells from blood. The receptors stem from a woman aged 18-35 years with type 1 diabetes.

This clone was observed a few times. This chain connects TRBV4-3 to TRBJ2-2; TRBD2 matches at 10 bases. Germline V gene data show CDR1 as LGHNA and CDR2 as YSLEER. The junction had 7 bases not matched to a gene; V was cut back by 4 bases and J by 8 bases. The CDR3 length is 15 residues. CDR3 amino acids: CASSRAGGSGGELFF. In DNA form, the CDR3 reads TGCGCCAGCAGCCGAGCGGGAGGGTCGGGGGGGGAGCTGTTTTTT.

This clone was seen only a few times. This sequence joins TRBV4-2 and TRBJ1-5; D is unresolved. Germline V gene data show CDR1 as LGHNA and CDR2 as YNFKEQ. Between the trimmed V and J ends, which lost 4 bases and 0 bases, there was a span of 10 bases. CDR3 size: 15 residues. The CDR3 sequence is CASSPGQVSNQPQHF. In DNA, the CDR3 is TGTGCCAGCAGCCCTGGGCAGGTTAGCAATCAGCCCCAGCATTTT.

This chain links TRBV7-2 with TRBJ2-3; a possible D gene is TRBD2 (6 bases). Trimming removed 3 bases at V and 4 bases at J, with 11 bases between. Germline V gives CDR1 SGHTA, CDR2 FQGNSA. The CDR3 is 14 residues long. The CDR3, as DNA: TGTGCCAGCAGCTTCCGTCCGGGAGCAGATACGCAGTATTTT. This translates into CASSFRPGADTQYF.

Only a few counts were recorded for this clone. The chain carries TRBV7-9 and TRBJ2-1; possibly TRBD2 for D (6 bases). Trimming took off 5 bases at V and 8 bases at J, with 13 bases between the two ends. Looked up from germline, CDR1 is SEHNR and CDR2 is FQNEAQ (reference sequence). The CDR3 consists of 13 residues. In DNA, the CDR3 is TGTGCCAGCAGCATTGGAGGGGCCGATGAGCAGTTCTTC. This gives the protein CASSIGGADEQFF.

A word on this clone: This specimen includes other DNA sequences encoding the same CDR3. The gene calls are TRBV28 and TRBJ1-2; D remains ambiguous. The V gene's germline CDR1 is MDHEN and CDR2 SYDVKM. The length of the CDR3 is 10 residues. The V end lost 6 bases, the J end lost 5 bases, and 4 bases lay between the germline ends. The CDR3 spells CASSRYGYTF. The CDR3, as DNA: TGTGCCAGCAGCCGTTATGGCTACACCTTC.

This sequence joins TRBV28 and TRBJ2-7, with a possible D match to TRBD2 (5 bases). The V and J ends lost 5 bases and 3 bases respectively, with 11 bases between them. This CDR3 is 13 amino acids long. Per germline, CDR1 MDHEN and CDR2 SYDVKM. CDR3 residues: CASSIRTHYEQYF. In nucleotides, the CDR3 is TGTGCCAGCAGTATTAGGACTCACTACGAGCAGTACTTC.

This clone was seen more than once but under ten times. The chain combines TRBV18 with TRBJ1-2; the match to TRBD1 covers 9 bases. The V gene end was trimmed by 5 bases and the J gene end by 3 bases; junction bases not matched to a gene: 7. Germline loops: CDR1 KGHSH, CDR2 LQKENI. This CDR3 region has 15 residues. Here the CDR3 DNA reads TGTGCCAGCTCAGGACAGGGGTCGCCTTACTATGGCTACACCTTC. Amino acids: CASSGQGSPYYGYTF.

CDR3 loop: CASSQEQPGQGIGELFF. CDR3 DNA: TGTGCCAGCAGCCAAGAACAGCCGGGACAGGGAATCGGGGAGCTGTTTTTT. This rearrangement joins TRBV4-2 to TRBJ2-2, with TRBD1 matching 9 bases. The J segment lost 7 bases and the V segment lost 0 bases, leaving 9 bases of the junction unmatched. Germline assignment: CDR1 LGHNA and CDR2 YNFKEQ. There are 17 residues in the CDR3.

This chain's CDR3 is CASSEGSTNEKLFF. DNA for the CDR3: TGCGCCAGCAGCGAGGGCTCAACTAATGAAAAACTGTTTTTT. The chain couples TRBV5-1 to TRBJ1-4; D is unresolved. Trimming shortened V by 4 bases and J by 0 bases, and 7 bases separated the two germline ends. The CDR3 length is 14 residues. The germline CDR1 and CDR2 sequences are SGHRS and YFSETQ. The full variable domain, its missing parts supplied by reference TRBV5-1 and TRBJ1-4, is KAGVTQTPRYLIKTRGQQVTLSCSPISGHRSVSWYQQTPGQGLQFLFEYFSETQRNKGNFPGRFSGRQFSNSRSEMNVSTLELGDSALYLCASSEGSTNEKLFFGSGTQLSVL.

J is TRBJ2-5 and V is TRBV5-4, with 7 bases fitting TRBD2. Germline values: CDR1 SGHNT, CDR2 YYREEE (reference sequence). This CDR3 is 15 amino acids long. The ends lost 9 bases at V and 3 bases at J; junction bases unmatched: 14. The CDR3 coding sequence is TGTGCCACCCACTGGGCTGGGGGACTAAAAGAGACCCAGTACTTC. Translation: CATHWAGGLKETQYF.

V gene TRBV4-2 combines with J gene TRBJ2-7; the match to TRBD2 covers 10 bases. The V gene's germline CDR1 is LGHNA and CDR2 YNFKEQ. The V gene end was trimmed by 0 bases and the J gene end by 5 bases; junction bases not matched to a gene: 10. The CDR3 is 17 amino acids. CDR3 sequence (DNA): TGTGCCAGCAGCCAAGAGTATAATAGCGGGGGGTTACACGAGCAGTACTTC. Its protein product is CASSQEYNSGGLHEQYF.

This clone was found a few times. The identical CDR3 is also encoded by other nucleotide sequences in the sample. V gene TRBV19 combines with J gene TRBJ1-2, with 8 nucleotides matching TRBD1. Germline loops: CDR1 LNHDA, CDR2 SQIVND (reference sequence). The CDR3 loop spans 12 amino acids. V dropped 8 bases and J dropped 8; count of bases not matched to a gene: 7. The CDR3 region has the DNA TGTGCCAGTTCGCTCCGACAGGGGGGCTACACCTTC. This sequence encodes CASSLRQGGYTF.

This chain connects TRBV5-1 to TRBJ2-1; D gene uncertain. CDR3 size: 16 residues. Per the germline V gene, CDR1 is SGHRS and CDR2 is YFSETQ. V was clipped by 4 bases and J by 0 bases, with 14 bases between them. CDR3 in DNA: TGCGCCAGCAGCCGAGAGGCAGAGACCTCCTACAATGAGCAGTTCTTC. Translation gives CASSREAETSYNEQFF.

The count of this clone is one. The chain recombines TRBV7-2 with TRBJ2-1, with a tentative D call TRBD2 (6 bases). From germline, CDR1 is SGHTA and CDR2 FQGNSA. The CDR3 has 17 residues. V was cut by 1 base and J by 7 bases, with 20 bases left in between. CDR3 DNA sequence: TGTGCCAGCAGCTTAGGAGCCCGCAGGCGGGGTTGGAATGAGCAGTTCTTC. Amino acid sequence: CASSLGARRRGWNEQFF.

J is TRBJ2-5 and V is TRBV13, with D maybe TRBD2 (5 bases). CDR1 PRHDT and CDR2 FYEKMQ come from the germline V gene (reference sequence). The CDR3 spans 15 residues. V lost 0 bases, J lost 1 base, and 9 bases lay in between. CDR3 nucleotide sequence: TGTGCCAGCAGCTTAGGCGCGGGTTTCCAAGAGACCCAGTACTTC. Protein sequence: CASSLGAGFQETQYF. Based on the CDR3 plus reference TRBV13 and TRBJ2-5, the full variable domain is AAGVIQSPRHLIKEKRETATLKCYPIPRHDTVYWYQQGPGQDPQFLISFYEKMQSDKGSIPDRFSAQQFSDYHSELNMSSLELGDSALYFCASSLGAGFQETQYFGPGTRLLVL.

Only a few counts were recorded for this clone. CDR3: CASSQRGDTSGRAFEQFF. The CDR3, as DNA: TGTGCCAGCAGCCAAAGGGGGGATACTAGCGGGAGGGCCTTTGAGCAGTTCTTC. This rearrangement joins TRBV4-2 to TRBJ2-1, with 13 bases identical to TRBD2. This CDR3 is built from 18 residues. Germline lookup yields CDR1 LGHNA and CDR2 YNFKEQ. J lost 9 bases, V lost 2 bases, and 13 bases had no gene match.